The clone carrying this T cell receptor beta chain was found many times. Its antigen is unknown. Source material for PBMCs was over 8 ml fresh peripheral blood. The CDR3 runs 13 residues. V was clipped by 0 bases and J by 7 bases, with 7 bases between them. Germline lookup yields CDR1 MNHEY and CDR2 SVGEGT. Amplified TCR beta CDR3 regions came from RNA transcripts. The HTBI primer set was used in a first-round RT-PCR of the TCR CDR3. TCRdb reanalysed the multiplex PCR reads using MiXCR and keeps one entry per CDR3 protein. The sample has around 620,000 distinct CDR3 sequences; more than 13% are singletons. These data originate in a study of T cells in Graves' hyperthyroidism and ophthalmopathy. About the research overall: Sampling of peripheral blood happened at initial diagnosis, prior to any treatment. General study points: A 13 V-J signature model discriminated ophthalmopathy versus stable hyperthyroidism. Most clonotypes expanded in the thyroid (above 0.001) were also present in blood.

The genes are TRBV6-2 or TRBV6-3 and TRBJ2-1; D is uncertain. The source is a woman under 30 with Graves' ophthalmopathy. Sequenced input: blood. For the CDR3, the DNA is TGTGCCAGCAGTTACTCTGGAGCGAATGAGCAGTTCTTC. Translated: CASSYSGANEQFF.